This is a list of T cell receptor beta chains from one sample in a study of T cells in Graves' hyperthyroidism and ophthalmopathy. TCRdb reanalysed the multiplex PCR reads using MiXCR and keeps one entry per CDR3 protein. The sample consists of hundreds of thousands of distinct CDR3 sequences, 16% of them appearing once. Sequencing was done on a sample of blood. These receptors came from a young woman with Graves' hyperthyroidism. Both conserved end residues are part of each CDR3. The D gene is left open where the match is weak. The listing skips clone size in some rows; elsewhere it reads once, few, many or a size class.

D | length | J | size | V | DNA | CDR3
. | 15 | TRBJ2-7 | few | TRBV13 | TGTGCCAGCAGCCCCGGGACTTCAACGAAGTACGAGCAGTACTTC | CASSPGTSTKYEQYF
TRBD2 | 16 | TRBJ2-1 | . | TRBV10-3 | TGTGCCATCAGTGAGTGGTCCTCGACTAGCGACAATGAGCAGTTCTTC | CAISEWSSTSDNEQFF
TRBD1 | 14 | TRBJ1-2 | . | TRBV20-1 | TGCAGTGCAGCGCTCCCAGGGGGAGCGGGAGGCTACACCTTC | CSAALPGGAGGYTF
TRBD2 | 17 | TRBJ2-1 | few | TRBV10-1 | TGCGCCAGCAGTGGACCATTAGCGGGGAGCTCCTACAATGAGCAGTTCTTC | CASSGPLAGSSYNEQFF
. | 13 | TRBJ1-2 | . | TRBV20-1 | TGCAGTGCTCCACCGGGGGGGCGCTATGGCTACACCTTC | CSAPPGGRYGYTF
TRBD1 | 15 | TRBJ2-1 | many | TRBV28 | TGTGCCAGCAGCCGAAATCGAATGACAGGGGATGAGCAGTTCTTC | CASSRNRMTGDEQFF
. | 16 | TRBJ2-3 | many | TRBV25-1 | TGTGCCAGCAGTGAGGATGGTCAGGGGCACACAGATACGCAGTATTTT | CASSEDGQGHTDTQYF
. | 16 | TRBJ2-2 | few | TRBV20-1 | TGCAGTGCTATTATGGGAAAGAGCGCGAGCACCGGGGAGCTGTTTTTT | CSAIMGKSASTGELFF
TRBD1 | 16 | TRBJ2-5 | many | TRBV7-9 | TGTGCCAGCAGCCTTAGCTGGACAGGGGGCGGAGAGACCCAGTACTTC | CASSLSWTGGGETQYF
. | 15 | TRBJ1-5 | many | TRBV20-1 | TGCAGTGCTAGGGGGTGGACACCCCCGGGCCAGCCCCAGCATTTT | CSARGWTPPGQPQHF
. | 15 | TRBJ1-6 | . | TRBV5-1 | TGCGCCAGCAGCGAGAGGGCGGGCTTTAATTCACCCCTCCACTTT | CASSERAGFNSPLHF
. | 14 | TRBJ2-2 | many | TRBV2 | TGTGCCAGCACCACGGACAGCCTCACCGGGGAGCTGTTTTTT | CASTTDSLTGELFF
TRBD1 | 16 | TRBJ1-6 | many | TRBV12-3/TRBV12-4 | TGTGCCAGCAGTTCCTACGGACAGGGGTCTAATTCACCCCTCCACTTT | CASSSYGQGSNSPLHF
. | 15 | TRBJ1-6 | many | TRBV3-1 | TGTGCCAGCAGCCAAGAAGGGCGGACCAATTCACCCCTCCACTTT | CASSQEGRTNSPLHF
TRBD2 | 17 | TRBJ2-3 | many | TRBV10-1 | TGCGCCAGCAGTGAGTCGGGCGGGAGCTCTTTTACAGATACGCAGTATTTT | CASSESGGSSFTDTQYF